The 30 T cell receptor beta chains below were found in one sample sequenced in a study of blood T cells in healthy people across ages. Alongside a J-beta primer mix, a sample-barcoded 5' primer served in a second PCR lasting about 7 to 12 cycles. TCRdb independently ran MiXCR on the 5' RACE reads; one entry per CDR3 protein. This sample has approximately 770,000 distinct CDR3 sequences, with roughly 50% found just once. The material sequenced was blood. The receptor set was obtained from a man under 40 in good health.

The CDR3 DNA sequence: TGTGCCAGCGGACTAGCGGGGTTCGAGACCCAGTACTTC. Protein product: CASGLAGFETQYF. V usage is TRBV6-5 and J usage is TRBJ2-7; 12 bases agree with TRBD2. The better agreement between TRBJ2-5 and the DNA end casts doubt on the J call. Germline values: CDR1 MNHEY, CDR2 SVGAGI. This CDR3 has 13 residues.

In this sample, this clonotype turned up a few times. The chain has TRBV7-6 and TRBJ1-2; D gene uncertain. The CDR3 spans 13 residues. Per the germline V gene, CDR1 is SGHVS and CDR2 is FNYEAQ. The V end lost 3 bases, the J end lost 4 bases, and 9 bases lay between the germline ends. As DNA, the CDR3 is TGTGCCAGCAGCTTCCCGGGATTCTATGGCTACACCTTC. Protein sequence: CASSFPGFYGYTF.

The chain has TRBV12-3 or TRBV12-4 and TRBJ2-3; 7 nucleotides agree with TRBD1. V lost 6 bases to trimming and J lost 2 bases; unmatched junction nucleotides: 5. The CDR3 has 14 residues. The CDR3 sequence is CASSRGQATDTQYF. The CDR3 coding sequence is TGTGCCAGCAGCCGCGGACAGGCCACAGATACGCAGTATTTT.

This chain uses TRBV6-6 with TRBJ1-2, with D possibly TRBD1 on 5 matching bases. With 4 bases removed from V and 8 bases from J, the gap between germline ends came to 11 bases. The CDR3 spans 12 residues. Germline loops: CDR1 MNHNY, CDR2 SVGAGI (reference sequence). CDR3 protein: CASSLGREGYTF. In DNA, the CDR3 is TGTGCCAGCAGTTTAGGCAGGGAAGGCTACACCTTC.

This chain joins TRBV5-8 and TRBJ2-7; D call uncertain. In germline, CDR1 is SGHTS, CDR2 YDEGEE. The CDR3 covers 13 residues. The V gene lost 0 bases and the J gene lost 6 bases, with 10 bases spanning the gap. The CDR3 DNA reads TGTGCCAGCAGCTTGGTGGGTTTTCGCGAGCAGTACTTC. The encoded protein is CASSLVGFREQYF.

CDR3 residues: CASGGREKSPYEQYF. Written as DNA, the CDR3 is TGTGCCAGCGGGGGTCGGGAAAAATCTCCCTACGAGCAGTACTTC. The rearrangement links TRBV6-5 to TRBJ2-5; either TRBD1 or TRBD2 may supply D (5 bases each). The tail of the sequence fits TRBJ2-7 better, so the J call may be wrong. Germline lookup yields CDR1 MNHEY and CDR2 SVGAGI. This CDR3 region has 15 residues.

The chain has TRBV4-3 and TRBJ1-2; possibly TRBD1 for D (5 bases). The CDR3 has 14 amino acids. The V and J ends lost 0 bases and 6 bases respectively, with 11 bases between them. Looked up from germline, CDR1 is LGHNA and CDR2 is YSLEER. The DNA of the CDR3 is TGCGCCAGCAGCCAAGAATGGGGGGTGCATGGCTACACCTTC. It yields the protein CASSQEWGVHGYTF.

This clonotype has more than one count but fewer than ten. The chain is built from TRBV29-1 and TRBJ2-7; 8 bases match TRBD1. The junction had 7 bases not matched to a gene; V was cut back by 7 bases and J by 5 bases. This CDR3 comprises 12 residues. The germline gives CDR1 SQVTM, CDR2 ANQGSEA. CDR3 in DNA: TGCAGCGCCGGGGACAGGTTCGACGAGCAGTACTTC. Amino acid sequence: CSAGDRFDEQYF.

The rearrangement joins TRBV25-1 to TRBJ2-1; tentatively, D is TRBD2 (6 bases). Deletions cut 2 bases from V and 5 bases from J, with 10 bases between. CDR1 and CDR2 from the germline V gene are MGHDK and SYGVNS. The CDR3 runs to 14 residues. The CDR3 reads CASSEEGRNNEQFF. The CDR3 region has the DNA TGTGCCAGCAGTGAAGAAGGGAGGAACAATGAGCAGTTCTTC.

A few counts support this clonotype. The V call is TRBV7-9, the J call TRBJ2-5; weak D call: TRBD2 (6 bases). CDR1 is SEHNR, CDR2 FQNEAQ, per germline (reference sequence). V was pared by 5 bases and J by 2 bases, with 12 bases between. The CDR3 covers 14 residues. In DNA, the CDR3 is TGTGCCAGCAGCCACGGGACTCCTCAAGAGACCCAGTACTTC. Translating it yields CASSHGTPQETQYF. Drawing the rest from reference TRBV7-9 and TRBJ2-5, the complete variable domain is DTGVSQNPRHKITKRGQNVTFRCDPISEHNRLYWYRQTLGQGPEFLTYFQNEAQLEKSRLLSDRFSAERPKGSFSTLEIQRTEQGDSAMYLCASSHGTPQETQYFGPGTRLLVL.

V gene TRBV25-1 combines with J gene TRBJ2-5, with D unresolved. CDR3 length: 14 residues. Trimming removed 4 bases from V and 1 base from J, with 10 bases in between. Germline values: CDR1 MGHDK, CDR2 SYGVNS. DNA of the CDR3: TGTGCCAGCAGTGCCCCCTACCGCCAAGAGACCCAGTACTTC. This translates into CASSAPYRQETQYF.

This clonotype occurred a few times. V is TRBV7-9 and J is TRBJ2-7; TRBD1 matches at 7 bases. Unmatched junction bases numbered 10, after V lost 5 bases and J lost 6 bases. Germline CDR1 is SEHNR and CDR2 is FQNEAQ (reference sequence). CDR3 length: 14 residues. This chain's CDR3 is CASSPVQGKGEQYF. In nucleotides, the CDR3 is TGTGCCAGCAGCCCAGTACAGGGGAAGGGCGAGCAGTACTTC.

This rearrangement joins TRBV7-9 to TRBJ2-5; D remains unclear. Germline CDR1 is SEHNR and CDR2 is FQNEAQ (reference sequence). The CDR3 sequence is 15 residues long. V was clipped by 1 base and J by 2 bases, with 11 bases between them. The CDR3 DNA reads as TGTGCCAGCAGCTTAGGGCAGGCAATGCAAGAGACCCAGTACTTC. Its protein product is CASSLGQAMQETQYF. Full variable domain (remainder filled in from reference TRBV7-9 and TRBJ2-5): DTGVSQNPRHKITKRGQNVTFRCDPISEHNRLYWYRQTLGQGPEFLTYFQNEAQLEKSRLLSDRFSAERPKGSFSTLEIQRTEQGDSAMYLCASSLGQAMQETQYFGPGTRLLVL.

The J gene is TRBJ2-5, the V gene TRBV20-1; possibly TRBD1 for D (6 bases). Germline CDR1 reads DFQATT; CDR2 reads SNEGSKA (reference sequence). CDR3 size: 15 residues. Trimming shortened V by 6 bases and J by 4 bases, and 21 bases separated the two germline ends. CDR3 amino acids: CSAMRLGAFSETQYF. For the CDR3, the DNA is TGCAGTGCGATGCGGCTGGGGGCGTTTTCAGAGACCCAGTACTTC.

The CDR3 DNA is TGCAGTGCTAGTCTCCCAGCCTACACCTCCAATCAGCCCCAGCATTTT. Protein product: CSASLPAYTSNQPQHF. The chain recombines TRBV20-1 with TRBJ1-5; D call uncertain. The V gene's germline CDR1 is DFQATT and CDR2 SNEGSKA (reference sequence). Trimming removed 3 bases at V and 3 bases at J, with 18 bases between. The CDR3 contains 16 residues.

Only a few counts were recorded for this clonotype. CDR3 coding DNA: TGTGCCAGCAGACTCAGCGGCATCTCCTACAATGAGCAGTTCTTC. Residues: CASRLSGISYNEQFF. The genes are TRBV6-2 or TRBV6-3 and TRBJ2-1, with a weak D call TRBD2 (5 bases). This CDR3 has 15 residues. The germline V gene encodes CDR1 MNHEY and CDR2 SVGEGT. Trimming removed 6 bases from V and 0 bases from J, with 12 bases in between.

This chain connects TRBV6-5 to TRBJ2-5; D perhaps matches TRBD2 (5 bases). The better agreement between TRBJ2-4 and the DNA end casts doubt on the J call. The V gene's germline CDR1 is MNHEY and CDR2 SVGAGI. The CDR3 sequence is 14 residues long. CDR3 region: CASRALGLSNIQYF. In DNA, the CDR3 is TGTGCCAGCAGGGCACTCGGACTTTCAAACATTCAGTACTTC.

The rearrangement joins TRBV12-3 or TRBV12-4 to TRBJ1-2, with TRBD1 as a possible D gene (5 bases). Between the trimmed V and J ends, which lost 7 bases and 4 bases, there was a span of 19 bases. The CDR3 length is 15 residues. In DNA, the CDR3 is TGTGCCAGCACCCCATCCCCACAGGCCTTCTATGGCTACACCTTC. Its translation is CASTPSPQAFYGYTF.

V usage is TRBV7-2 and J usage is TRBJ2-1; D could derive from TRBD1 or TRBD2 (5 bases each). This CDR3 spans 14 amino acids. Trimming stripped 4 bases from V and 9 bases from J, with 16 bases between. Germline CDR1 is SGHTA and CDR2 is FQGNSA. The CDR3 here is CASSWGRSAGEQFF. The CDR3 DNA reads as TGTGCCAGCAGCTGGGGGAGATCGGCGGGTGAGCAGTTCTTC.

This chain's CDR3 is CASRNGQEKLFF. In DNA, the CDR3 is TGTGCCAGCAGGAACGGTCAGGAAAAACTGTTTTTT. The V and J genes are TRBV12-3 or TRBV12-4 and TRBJ1-4; D gene unclear. The CDR3 is 12 residues long. V shed 6 bases and J shed 8 bases, with 10 bases lying between them.

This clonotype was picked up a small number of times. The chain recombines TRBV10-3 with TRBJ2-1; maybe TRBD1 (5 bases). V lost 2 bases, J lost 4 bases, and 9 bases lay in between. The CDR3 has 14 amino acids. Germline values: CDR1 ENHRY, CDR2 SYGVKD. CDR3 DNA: TGTGCCATCAGTGAGCCACAGGAGTACAATGAGCAGTTCTTC. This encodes CAISEPQEYNEQFF.

The CDR3 sequence is CASSPVVEETQYF. DNA for the CDR3: TGCGCCAGCAGCCCTGTCGTTGAAGAGACCCAGTACTTC. The rearrangement uses TRBV4-3 and TRBJ2-5; unclear D gene. Trimming cost V 4 bases and J 3 bases, with 9 bases left between them. Germline V gene lookup returns CDR1 LGHNA and CDR2 YSLEER. This CDR3 comprises 13 residues.

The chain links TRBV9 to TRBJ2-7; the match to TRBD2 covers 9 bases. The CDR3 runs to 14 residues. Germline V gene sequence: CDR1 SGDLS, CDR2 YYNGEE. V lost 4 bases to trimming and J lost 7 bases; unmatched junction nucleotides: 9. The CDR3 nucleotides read TGTGCCAGCAGCTCCAGCGGGGGGCGGCGTGAGCAGTACTTC. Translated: CASSSSGGRREQYF.

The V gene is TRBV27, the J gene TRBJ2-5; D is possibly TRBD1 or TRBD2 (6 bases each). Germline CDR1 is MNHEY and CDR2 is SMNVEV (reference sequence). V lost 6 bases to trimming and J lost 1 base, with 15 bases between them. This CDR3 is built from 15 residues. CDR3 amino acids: CASRSRGGSQETQYF. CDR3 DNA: TGTGCCAGCAGATCCCGAGGGGGGAGCCAAGAGACCCAGTACTTC.

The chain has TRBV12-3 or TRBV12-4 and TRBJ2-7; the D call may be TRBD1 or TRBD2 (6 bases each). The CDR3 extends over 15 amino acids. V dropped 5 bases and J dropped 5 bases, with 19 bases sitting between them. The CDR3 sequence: CASSRDKEGVDEQYF. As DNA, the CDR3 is TGTGCCAGCAGTCGGGACAAGGAGGGGGTTGACGAGCAGTACTTC.

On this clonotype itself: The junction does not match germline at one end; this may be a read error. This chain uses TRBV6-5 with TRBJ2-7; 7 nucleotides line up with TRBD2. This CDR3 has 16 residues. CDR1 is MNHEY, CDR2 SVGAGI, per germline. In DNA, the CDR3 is TGTGCCAGCAGTTACTCCCGCGGGAGCCAGCCCTACGAGCAGTACTTT. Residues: CASSYSRGSQPYEQYF.

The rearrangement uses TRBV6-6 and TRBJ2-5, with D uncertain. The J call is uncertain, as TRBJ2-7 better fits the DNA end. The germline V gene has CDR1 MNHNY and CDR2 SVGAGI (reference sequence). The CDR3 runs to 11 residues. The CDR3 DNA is TGTGCCAGCACCACTGGGGTCGAGCAGTACTTC. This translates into CASTTGVEQYF.

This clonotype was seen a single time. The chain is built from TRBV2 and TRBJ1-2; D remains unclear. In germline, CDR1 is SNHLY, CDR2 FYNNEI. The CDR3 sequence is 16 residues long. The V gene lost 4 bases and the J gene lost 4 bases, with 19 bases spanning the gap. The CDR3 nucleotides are TGTGCCAGCAGTGGGCTCTTGGGGAGTTCGGTCTATGGCTACACCTTC. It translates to CASSGLLGSSVYGYTF.

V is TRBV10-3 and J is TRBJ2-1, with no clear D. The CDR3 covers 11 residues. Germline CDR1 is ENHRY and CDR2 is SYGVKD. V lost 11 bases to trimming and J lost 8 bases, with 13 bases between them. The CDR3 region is CAANGGDEQFF. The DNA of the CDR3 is TGTGCCGCCAACGGCGGCGATGAGCAGTTCTTC.

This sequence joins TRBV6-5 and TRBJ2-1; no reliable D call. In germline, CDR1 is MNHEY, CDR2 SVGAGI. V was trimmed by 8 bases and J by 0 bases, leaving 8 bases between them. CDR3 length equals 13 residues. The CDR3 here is CASRMSSYNEQFF. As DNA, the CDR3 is TGTGCCAGCCGGATGAGCTCCTACAATGAGCAGTTCTTC.